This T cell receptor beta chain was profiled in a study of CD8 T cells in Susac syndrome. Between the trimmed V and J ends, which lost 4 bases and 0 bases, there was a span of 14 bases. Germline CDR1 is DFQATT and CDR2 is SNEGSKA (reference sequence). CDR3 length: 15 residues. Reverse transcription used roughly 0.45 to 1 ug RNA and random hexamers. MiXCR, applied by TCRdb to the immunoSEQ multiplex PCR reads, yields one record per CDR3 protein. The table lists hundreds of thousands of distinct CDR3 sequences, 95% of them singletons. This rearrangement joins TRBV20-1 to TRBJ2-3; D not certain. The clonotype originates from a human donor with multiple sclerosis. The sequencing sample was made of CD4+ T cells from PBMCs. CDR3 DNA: TGCAGTGCTAAATTCTCCCTACCCAGCACAGATACGCAGTATTTT. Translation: CSAKFSLPSTDTQYF.